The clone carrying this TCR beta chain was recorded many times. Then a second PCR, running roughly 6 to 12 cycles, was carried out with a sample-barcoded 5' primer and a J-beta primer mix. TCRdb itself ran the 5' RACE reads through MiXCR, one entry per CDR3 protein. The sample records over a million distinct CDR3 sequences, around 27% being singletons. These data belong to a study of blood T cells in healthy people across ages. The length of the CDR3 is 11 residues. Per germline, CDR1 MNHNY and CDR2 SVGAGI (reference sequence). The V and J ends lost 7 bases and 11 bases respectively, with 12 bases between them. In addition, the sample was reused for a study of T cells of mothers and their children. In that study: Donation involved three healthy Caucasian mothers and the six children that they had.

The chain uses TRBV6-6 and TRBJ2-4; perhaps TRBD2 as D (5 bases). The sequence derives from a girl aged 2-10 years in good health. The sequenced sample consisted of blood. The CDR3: CASTEGAFQYF. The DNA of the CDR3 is TGTGCCAGCACCGAGGGAGCTTTTCAGTACTTC.